Listed below are T cell receptor beta chains from one sample, sequenced in a study of T-cell reconstitution after alpha-beta-depleted transplantation in children. Via MiXCR, TCRdb re-called the PCR reads, giving one row per CDR3 protein. The sample shows fewer than 350,000 distinct CDR3 sequences, roughly a tenth of them seen only once. The input for sequencing was PBMCs, taken before TCRalphabeta/CD19-depleted stem cell transplant. The receptors were sampled from a boy under two years old with acute myeloid leukemia, due to receive a stem cell transplant. Both conserved end residues are part of each CDR3. D genes are given only for firm matches. Rows give clone size only sometimes, using once, few, many, or a class for an expanded clone.

15,TRBJ1-4,.,TRBV7-2,many,CASSSPGEANEKLFF,TGTGCCAGCAGCTCACCAGGGGAGGCTAATGAAAAACTGTTTTTT
13,TRBJ1-1,.,TRBV4-2,few,CASSQDRGGKAFF,TGTGCCAGCAGCCAAGATCGGGGGGGAAAAGCTTTCTTT
16,TRBJ2-3,.,TRBV7-2,.,CASSLVGRSFTDTQYF,TGTGCCAGCAGCTTAGTGGGGAGAAGCTTCACAGATACGCAGTATTTT
16,TRBJ2-3,.,TRBV15,many,CATSRGLPQGGDTQYF,TGTGCCACCAGCAGAGGACTGCCCCAGGGAGGAGATACGCAGTATTTT
14,TRBJ1-1,.,TRBV7-3,few,CASSRGQPDTEAFF,TGTGCCAGCAGCCGCGGACAGCCGGACACTGAAGCTTTCTTT
14,TRBJ1-1,.,TRBV11-2,many,CASSLQVGNTEAFF,TGTGCCAGCAGCTTGCAGGTCGGGAACACTGAAGCTTTCTTT
13,TRBJ2-2,.,TRBV28,many,CASSLVHTGELFF,TGTGCCAGCAGTTTGGTCCACACCGGGGAGCTGTTTTTT
16,TRBJ2-1,TRBD2,TRBV12-3/TRBV12-4,many,CASSQRAGVLYNEQFF,TGTGCCAGCAGTCAGCGGGCGGGGGTCCTGTACAATGAGCAGTTCTTC
18,TRBJ2-7,.,TRBV28,many,CASSLFRGRWGRGNEQYF,TGTGCCAGCAGTTTATTCAGGGGGCGATGGGGGAGGGGCAACGAGCAGTACTTC
15,TRBJ2-5,TRBD2,TRBV7-2,many,CASSLGGRAGETQYF,TGTGCCAGCAGCTTAGGCGGGAGAGCCGGTGAGACCCAGTACTTC
15,TRBJ1-2,.,TRBV5-1,many,CASSLAIAGEQGYTF,TGCGCCAGCAGCTTGGCCATCGCAGGCGAGCAAGGCTACACCTTC
18,TRBJ2-7,TRBD1,TRBV2,.,CAICLAKGKGGPNYEQYF,TGTGCCATCTGTTTAGCCAAGGGAAAAGGGGGCCCCAACTACGAGCAGTACTTC
14,TRBJ2-4,.,TRBV18,many,CASSPDIAKNIQYF,TGTGCCAGCTCACCCGACATAGCCAAAAACATTCAGTACTTC
13,TRBJ2-2,.,TRBV15,many,CATSTHRAGELFF,TGTGCCACCAGCACCCACAGGGCCGGGGAGCTGTTTTTT
14,TRBJ2-7,TRBD2,TRBV6-1,.,CASNRLAGGLEQYF,TGTGCCAGCAACCGACTAGCGGGGGGGCTAGAGCAGTACTTC
18,TRBJ2-1,TRBD2,TRBV5-1,.,CASSLSGRLAGAYNEQFF,TGCGCCAGCAGCCTCTCCGGGCGACTAGCGGGAGCTTACAATGAGCAGTTCTTC
15,TRBJ2-2,.,TRBV20-1,.,CSALAGILEGGELFF,TGCAGTGCCCTTGCAGGGATCTTAGAAGGCGGGGAGCTGTTTTTT
15,TRBJ1-2,TRBD1,TRBV4-3,many,CASSRDRVTNYGYTF,TGCGCCAGCAGCCGCGACAGGGTTACTAACTATGGCTACACCTTC
16,TRBJ2-1,.,TRBV20-1,many,CSARDPIGGPYNEQFF,TGCAGTGCTAGAGACCCCATCGGGGGCCCCTACAATGAGCAGTTCTTC
11,TRBJ2-2,.,TRBV18,many,CASSPIRELFF,TGTGCCAGCTCACCGATCCGGGAGCTGTTTTTT
14,TRBJ1-1,TRBD1,TRBV6-5,many,CASSYSGTGPKAFF,TGTGCCAGCAGTTACTCGGGGACAGGGCCAAAAGCTTTCTTT
14,TRBJ1-2,.,TRBV9,.,CASSASGGGEGYTF,TGTGCCAGCAGCGCTTCGGGAGGGGGAGAGGGCTACACCTTC
14,TRBJ2-7,TRBD1,TRBV4-3,many,CASSLSRDSYEQYF,TGCGCCAGCAGCCTCTCCCGGGACAGCTACGAGCAGTACTTC
11,TRBJ2-1,.,TRBV19,few,CASSIVNEQFF,TGTGCCAGTAGTATAGTAAATGAGCAGTTCTTC
13,TRBJ2-5,.,TRBV2,many,CASSVVGQETQYF,TGTGCCAGCAGTGTAGTCGGACAAGAGACCCAGTACTTC
15,TRBJ2-5,TRBD2,TRBV29-1,.,CSLVGTGGAQETQYF,TGCAGCCTTGTGGGAACCGGGGGGGCCCAAGAGACCCAGTACTTC
13,TRBJ1-5,.,TRBV5-4,.,CASSLDRFEPQHF,TGTGCCAGCAGCTTGGACAGATTCGAACCCCAGCATTTT
15,TRBJ2-7,.,TRBV5-1,many,CASSLNRDKTYEQYF,TGCGCCAGCAGCTTGAACAGGGACAAAACCTACGAGCAGTACTTC
14,TRBJ2-7,TRBD2,TRBV27,many,CASSKRDPSYEQYF,TGTGCCAGCAGTAAGCGGGATCCTTCCTACGAGCAGTACTTC
13,TRBJ2-7,TRBD2,TRBV29-1,many,CSVVGLAAYEQYF,TGCAGCGTTGTAGGACTAGCCGCCTACGAGCAGTACTTC
12,TRBJ1-1,.,TRBV7-2,many,CASSLGHSEAFF,TGTGCCAGCAGCTTAGGACACAGTGAAGCTTTCTTT
13,TRBJ2-1,.,TRBV21-1,many,CASSTTQANEQFF,TGTGCCAGCAGCACTACTCAGGCCAATGAGCAGTTCTTC
14,TRBJ2-7,TRBD2,TRBV12-3/TRBV12-4,many,CASSLRGLAYEQYF,TGTGCCAGCAGCTTGAGAGGACTAGCCTACGAGCAGTACTTC
14,TRBJ1-6,TRBD1,TRBV6-1,many,CASRPGQGNSPLHF,TGTGCCAGCAGACCCGGACAGGGCAATTCACCCCTCCACTTT
17,TRBJ2-2,.,TRBV23-1,few,CASSQVRCREVTGELFF,TGCGCCAGCAGTCAAGTCCGGTGCAGGGAAGTAACCGGGGAGCTGTTTTTT